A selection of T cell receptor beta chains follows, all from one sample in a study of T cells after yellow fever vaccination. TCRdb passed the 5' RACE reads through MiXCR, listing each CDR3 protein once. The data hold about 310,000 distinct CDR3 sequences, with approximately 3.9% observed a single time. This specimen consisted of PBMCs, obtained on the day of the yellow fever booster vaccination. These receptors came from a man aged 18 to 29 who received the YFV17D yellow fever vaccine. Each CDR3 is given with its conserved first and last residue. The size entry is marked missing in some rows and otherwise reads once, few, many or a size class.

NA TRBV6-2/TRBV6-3 CASSDTGYQPQHF
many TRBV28 CASSLYRNNQPQHF
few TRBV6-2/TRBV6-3 CASSRTGVDTEAFF
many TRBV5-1 CASSPDGGQGIVETQYF
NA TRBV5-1 CASSLQGGSYNSPLHF
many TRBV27 CASSFRGRSYEQYF
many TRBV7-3 CASTKRGGTGGWNEQFF
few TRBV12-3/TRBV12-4 CASRWDSDTGELFF
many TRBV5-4 CASRTGDQETQYF
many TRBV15 CATSKLGELFF
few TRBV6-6 CASSSKFRGIEETQYF
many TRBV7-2 CASSLGEEPQHF
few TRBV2 CASGREDQETQYF
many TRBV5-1 CASSHRPAFF
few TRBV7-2 CATERGGEAFF
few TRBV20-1 CSAVWSPNEKLFF
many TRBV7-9 CASSWDDSYNSPLHF
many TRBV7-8 CASSLGERSNEKLFF
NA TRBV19 CASSRYTGNSNQPQHF
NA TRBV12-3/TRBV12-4 CASSLTSVGQYF
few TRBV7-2 CASSLWGPPEGELFF
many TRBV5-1 CASSLQGNTGELFF
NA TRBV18 CASSPPGVREVSEQYF
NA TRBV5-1 CASSYGTVMTEAFF
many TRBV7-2 CASSSNGGKTDTQYF
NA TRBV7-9 CASSLGLVTGELFF